The clone carrying this T cell receptor (beta chain) was seen only a few times. Generated by immunoSEQ multiplex PCR, the TCRdb table keeps only in-frame clones and is missing some. The sample has some 57,000 clones, about 87% seen once; the top ten hold 5.4%. The sample is drawn from a study of OX40 agonist ivuxolimab in advanced cancers. Study information: The dose-escalation group included hepatocellular carcinoma, melanoma, renal cell carcinoma and head and neck cancer.

The germline CDR1 and CDR2 sequences are SNHLY and FYNNEI. The CDR3 runs 15 residues. Trimming cost V 6 bases and J 5 bases, with 14 bases left between them. Sequenced material: CD4+ or CD8+ T cells sorted from blood, taken in a trial of the OX40 agonist ivuxolimab. The V gene is TRBV2, the J gene TRBJ1-6, with a tentative D call TRBD1 (6 bases). This TCR came from an adult with an advanced solid tumor such as melanoma, head and neck, liver or kidney cancer. CDR3 nucleotides: TGTGCCAGCAGACTACAGGGAATTAATAATTCACCCCTCCACTTT. Its protein product is CASRLQGINNSPLHF.